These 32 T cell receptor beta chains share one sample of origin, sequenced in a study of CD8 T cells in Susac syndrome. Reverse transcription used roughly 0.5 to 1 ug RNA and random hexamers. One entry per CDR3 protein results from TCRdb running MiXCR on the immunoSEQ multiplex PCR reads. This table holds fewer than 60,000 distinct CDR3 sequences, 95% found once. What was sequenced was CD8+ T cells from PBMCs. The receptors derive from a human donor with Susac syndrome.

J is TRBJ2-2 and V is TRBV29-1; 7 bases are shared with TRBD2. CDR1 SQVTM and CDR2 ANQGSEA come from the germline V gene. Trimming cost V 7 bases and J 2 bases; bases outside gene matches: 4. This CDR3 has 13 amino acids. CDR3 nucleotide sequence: TGCAGCGCCCTAGCGGTTAACACCGGGGAGCTGTTTTTT. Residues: CSALAVNTGELFF.

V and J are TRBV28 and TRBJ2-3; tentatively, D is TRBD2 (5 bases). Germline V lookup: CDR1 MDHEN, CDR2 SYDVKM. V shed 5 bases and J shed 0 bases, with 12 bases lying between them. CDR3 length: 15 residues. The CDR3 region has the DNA TGTGCCAGCAGTGCCGAGGACTCTAGCACAGATACGCAGTATTTT. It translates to CASSAEDSSTDTQYF.

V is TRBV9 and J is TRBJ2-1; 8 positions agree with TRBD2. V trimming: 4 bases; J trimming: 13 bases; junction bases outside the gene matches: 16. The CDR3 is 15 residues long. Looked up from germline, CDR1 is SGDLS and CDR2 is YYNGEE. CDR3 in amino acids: CASSRGLADEWVQFF. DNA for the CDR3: TGTGCCAGCAGCAGAGGACTAGCCGACGAGTGGGTACAGTTCTTC.

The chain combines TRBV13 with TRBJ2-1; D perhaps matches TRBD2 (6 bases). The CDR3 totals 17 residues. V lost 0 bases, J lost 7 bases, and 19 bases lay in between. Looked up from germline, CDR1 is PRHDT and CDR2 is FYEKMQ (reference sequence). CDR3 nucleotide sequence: TGTGCCAGCAGCTTAGGGACGTTGCGGGGAGGAGCAAATGAGCAGTTCTTC. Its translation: CASSLGTLRGGANEQFF.

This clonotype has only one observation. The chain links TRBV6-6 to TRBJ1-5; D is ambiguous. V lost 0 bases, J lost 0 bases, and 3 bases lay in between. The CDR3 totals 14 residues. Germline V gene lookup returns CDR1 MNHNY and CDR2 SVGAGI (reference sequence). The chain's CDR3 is CASSYSNSNQPQHF. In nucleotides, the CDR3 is TGTGCCAGCAGTTACTCGAATAGCAATCAGCCCCAGCATTTT.

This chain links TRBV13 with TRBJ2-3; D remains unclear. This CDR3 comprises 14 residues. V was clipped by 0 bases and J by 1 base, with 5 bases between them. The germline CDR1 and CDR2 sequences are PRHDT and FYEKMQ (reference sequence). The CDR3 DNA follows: TGTGCCAGCAGCTTAGGCCGGGGCACAGATACGCAGTATTTT. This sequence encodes CASSLGRGTDTQYF.

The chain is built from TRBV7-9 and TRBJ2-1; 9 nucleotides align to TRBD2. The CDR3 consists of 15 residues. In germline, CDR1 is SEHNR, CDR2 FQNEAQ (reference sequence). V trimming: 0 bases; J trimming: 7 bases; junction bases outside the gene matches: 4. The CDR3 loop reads CASSLASGGLNEQFF. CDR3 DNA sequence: TGTGCCAGCAGCTTAGCTAGCGGGGGCCTTAATGAGCAGTTCTTC.

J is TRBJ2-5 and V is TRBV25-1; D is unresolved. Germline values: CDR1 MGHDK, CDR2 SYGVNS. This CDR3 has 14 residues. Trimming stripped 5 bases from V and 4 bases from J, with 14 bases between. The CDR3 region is CASSSWAQVETQYF. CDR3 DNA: TGTGCCAGCAGTTCCTGGGCGCAGGTAGAGACCCAGTACTTC. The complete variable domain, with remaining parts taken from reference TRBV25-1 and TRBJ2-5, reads EADIYQTPRYLVIGTGKKITLECSQTMGHDKMYWYQQDPGMELHLIHYSYGVNSTEKGDLSSESTVSRIRTEHFPLTLESARPSHTSQYLCASSSWAQVETQYFGPGTRLLVL.

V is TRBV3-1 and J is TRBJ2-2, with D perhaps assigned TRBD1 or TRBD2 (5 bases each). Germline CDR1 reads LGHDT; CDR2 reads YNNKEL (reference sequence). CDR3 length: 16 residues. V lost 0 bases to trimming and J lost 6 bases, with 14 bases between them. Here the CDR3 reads CASSQDFGLGAGELFF. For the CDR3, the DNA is TGTGCCAGCAGCCAAGATTTTGGGCTGGGGGCCGGGGAGCTGTTTTTT.

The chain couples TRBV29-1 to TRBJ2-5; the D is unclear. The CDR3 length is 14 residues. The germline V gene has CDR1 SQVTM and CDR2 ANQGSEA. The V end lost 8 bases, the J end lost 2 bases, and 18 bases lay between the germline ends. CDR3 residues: CSSNQLQNQETQYF. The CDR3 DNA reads TGCAGCTCCAACCAACTTCAGAATCAAGAGACCCAGTACTTC.

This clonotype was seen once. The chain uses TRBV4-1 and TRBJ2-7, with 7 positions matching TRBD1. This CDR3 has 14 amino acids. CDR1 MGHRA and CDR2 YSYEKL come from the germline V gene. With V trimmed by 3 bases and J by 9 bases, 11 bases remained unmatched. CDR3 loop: CASSQKETGIAQYF. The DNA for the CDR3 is TGCGCCAGCAGCCAGAAAGAGACAGGGATCGCGCAGTACTTC.

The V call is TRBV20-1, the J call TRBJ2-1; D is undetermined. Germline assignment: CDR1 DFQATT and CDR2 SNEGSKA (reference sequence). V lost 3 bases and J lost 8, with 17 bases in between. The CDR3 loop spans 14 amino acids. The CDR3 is CSASGPSFGDEQFF. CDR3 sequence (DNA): TGCAGTGCTAGCGGGCCCTCGTTTGGAGATGAGCAGTTCTTC.

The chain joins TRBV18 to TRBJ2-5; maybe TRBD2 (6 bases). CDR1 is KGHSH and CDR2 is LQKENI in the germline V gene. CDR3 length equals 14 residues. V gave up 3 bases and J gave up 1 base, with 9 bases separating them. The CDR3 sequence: CASSPAGTQETQYF. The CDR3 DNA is TGTGCCAGCTCACCGGCGGGGACCCAAGAGACCCAGTACTTC.

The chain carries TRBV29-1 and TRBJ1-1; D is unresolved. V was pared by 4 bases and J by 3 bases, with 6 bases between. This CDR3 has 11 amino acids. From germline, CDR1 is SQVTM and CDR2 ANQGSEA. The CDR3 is CSVVGDTEAFF. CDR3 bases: TGCAGCGTTGTCGGGGACACTGAAGCTTTCTTT.

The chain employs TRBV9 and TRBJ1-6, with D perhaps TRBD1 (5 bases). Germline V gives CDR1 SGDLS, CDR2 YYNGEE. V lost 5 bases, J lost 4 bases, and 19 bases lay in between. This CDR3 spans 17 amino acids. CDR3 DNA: TGTGCCAGCAGTGCCGACAGTCCTTGGACATATAATTCACCCCTCCACTTT. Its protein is CASSADSPWTYNSPLHF.

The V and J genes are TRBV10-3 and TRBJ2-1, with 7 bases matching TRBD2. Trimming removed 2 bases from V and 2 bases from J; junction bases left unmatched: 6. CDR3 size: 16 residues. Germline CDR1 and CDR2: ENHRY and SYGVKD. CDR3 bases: TGTGCCATCAGTGAGAAACGGGGGGAAACCTACAATGAGCAGTTCTTC. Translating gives CAISEKRGETYNEQFF.

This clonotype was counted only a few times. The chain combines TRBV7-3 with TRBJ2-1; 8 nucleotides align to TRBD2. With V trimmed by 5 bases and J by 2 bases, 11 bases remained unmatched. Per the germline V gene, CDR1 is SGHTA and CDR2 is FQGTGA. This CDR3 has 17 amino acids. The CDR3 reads CASSLKSAGAPYNEQFF. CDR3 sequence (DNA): TGTGCCAGCAGCCTGAAATCAGCGGGGGCTCCCTACAATGAGCAGTTCTTC.

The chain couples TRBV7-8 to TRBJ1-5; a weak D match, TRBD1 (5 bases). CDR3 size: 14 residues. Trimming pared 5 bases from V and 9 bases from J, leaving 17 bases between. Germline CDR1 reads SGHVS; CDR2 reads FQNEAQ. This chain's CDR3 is CASSPRQSEGPQHF. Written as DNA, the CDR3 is TGTGCCAGCAGCCCGAGACAGTCGGAAGGGCCCCAGCATTTT.

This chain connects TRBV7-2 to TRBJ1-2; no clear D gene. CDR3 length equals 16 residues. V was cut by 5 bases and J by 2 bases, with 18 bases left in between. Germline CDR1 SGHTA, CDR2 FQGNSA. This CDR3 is CASSTLARQSNYGYTF. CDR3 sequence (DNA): TGTGCCAGCAGCACCCTCGCAAGACAAAGCAACTATGGCTACACCTTC.

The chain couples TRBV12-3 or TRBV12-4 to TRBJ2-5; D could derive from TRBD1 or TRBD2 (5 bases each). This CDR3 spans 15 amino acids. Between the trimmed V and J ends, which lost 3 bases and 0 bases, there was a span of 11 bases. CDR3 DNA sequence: TGTGCCAGCAGTTTCGGGGACCCCTACCAAGAGACCCAGTACTTC. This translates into CASSFGDPYQETQYF.

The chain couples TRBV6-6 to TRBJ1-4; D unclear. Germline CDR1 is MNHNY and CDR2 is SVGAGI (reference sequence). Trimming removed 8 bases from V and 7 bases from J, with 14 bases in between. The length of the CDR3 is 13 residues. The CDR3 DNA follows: TGTGCCAGCGAGGGCGTTATGGGTGAAAAACTGTTTTTT. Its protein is CASEGVMGEKLFF.

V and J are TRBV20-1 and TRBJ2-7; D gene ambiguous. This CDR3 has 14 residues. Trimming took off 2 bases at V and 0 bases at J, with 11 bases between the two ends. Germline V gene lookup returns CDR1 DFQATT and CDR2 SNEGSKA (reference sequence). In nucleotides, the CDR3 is TGCAGTGCTAGATCCTTTCGATACTCCTACGAGCAGTACTTC. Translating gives CSARSFRYSYEQYF.

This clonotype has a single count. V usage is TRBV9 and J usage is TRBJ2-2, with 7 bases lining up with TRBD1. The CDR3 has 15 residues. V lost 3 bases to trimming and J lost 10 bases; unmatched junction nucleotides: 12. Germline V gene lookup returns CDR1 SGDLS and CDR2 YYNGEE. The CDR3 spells CASSEAGTASEELFF. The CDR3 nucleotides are TGTGCCAGCAGCGAGGCCGGGACAGCCTCTGAGGAGCTGTTTTTT. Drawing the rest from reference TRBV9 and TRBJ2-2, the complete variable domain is DSGVTQTPKHLITATGQRVTLRCSPRSGDLSVYWYQQSLDQGLQFLIQYYNGEERAKGNILERFSAQQFPDLHSELNLSSLELGDSALYFCASSEAGTASEELFFGEGSRLTVL.

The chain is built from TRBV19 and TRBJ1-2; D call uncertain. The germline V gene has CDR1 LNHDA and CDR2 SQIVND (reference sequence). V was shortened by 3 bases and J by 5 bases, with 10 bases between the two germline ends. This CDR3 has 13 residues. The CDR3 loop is CASSMERWYGYTF. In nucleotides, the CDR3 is TGTGCCAGTAGTATGGAAAGGTGGTATGGCTACACCTTC. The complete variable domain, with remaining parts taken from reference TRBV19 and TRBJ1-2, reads DGGITQSPKYLFRKEGQNVTLSCEQNLNHDAMYWYRQDPGQGLRLIYYSQIVNDFQKGDIAEGYSVSREKKESFPLTVTSAQKNPTAFYLCASSMERWYGYTFGSGTRLTVV.

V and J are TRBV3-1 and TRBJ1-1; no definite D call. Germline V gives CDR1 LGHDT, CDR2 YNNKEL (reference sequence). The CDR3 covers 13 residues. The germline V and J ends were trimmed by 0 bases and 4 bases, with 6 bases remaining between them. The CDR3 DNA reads TGTGCCAGCAGCCAAGAGGTGTTCACTGAAGCTTTCTTT. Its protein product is CASSQEVFTEAFF.

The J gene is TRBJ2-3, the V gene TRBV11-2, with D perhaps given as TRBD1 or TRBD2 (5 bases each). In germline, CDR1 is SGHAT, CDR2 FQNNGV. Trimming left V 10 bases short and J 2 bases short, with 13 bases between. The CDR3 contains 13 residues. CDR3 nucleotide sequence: TGTGCCATTCCCGGGGCCATCACAGATACGCAGTATTTT. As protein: CAIPGAITDTQYF. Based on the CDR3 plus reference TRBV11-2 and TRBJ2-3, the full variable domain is EAGVAQSPRYKIIEKRQSVAFWCNPISGHATLYWYQQILGQGPKLLIQFQNNGVVDDSQLPKDRFSAERLKGVDSTLKIQPAKLEDSAVYLCAIPGAITDTQYFGPGTRLTVL.

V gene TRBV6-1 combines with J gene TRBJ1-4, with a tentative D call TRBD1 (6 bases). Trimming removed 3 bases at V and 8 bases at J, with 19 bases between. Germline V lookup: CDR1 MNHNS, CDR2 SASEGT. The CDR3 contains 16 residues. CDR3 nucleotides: TGTGCCAGCAGTGACAGCACGCGCAGGGGCGGGGAAAAACTGTTTTTT. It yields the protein CASSDSTRRGGEKLFF.

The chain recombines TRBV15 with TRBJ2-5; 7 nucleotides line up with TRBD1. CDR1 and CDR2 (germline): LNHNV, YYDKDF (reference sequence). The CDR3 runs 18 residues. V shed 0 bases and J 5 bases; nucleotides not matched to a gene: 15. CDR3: CATSRDRTGAGSSETQYF. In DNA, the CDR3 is TGTGCCACCAGCAGAGATCGGACAGGCGCGGGTTCCAGCGAGACCCAGTACTTC.

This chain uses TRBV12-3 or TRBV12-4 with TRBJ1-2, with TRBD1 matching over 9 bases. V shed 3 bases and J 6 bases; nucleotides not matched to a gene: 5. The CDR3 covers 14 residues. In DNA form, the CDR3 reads TGTGCCAGCAGTTTCGGGACAGGGTTTAATGGCTACACCTTC. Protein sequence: CASSFGTGFNGYTF.

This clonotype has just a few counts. CDR3 residues: CASSQVRQGADTQYF. The CDR3 DNA follows: TGTGCCAGCAGCCAAGTACGTCAGGGGGCGGATACGCAGTATTTT. This chain connects TRBV16 to TRBJ2-3, with TRBD1 matching 8 bases. The CDR3 is 15 residues long. The germline V gene encodes CDR1 KGHSY and CDR2 FQNENV. J gave up 6 bases and V 2 bases, and 7 bases lay outside the gene matches.

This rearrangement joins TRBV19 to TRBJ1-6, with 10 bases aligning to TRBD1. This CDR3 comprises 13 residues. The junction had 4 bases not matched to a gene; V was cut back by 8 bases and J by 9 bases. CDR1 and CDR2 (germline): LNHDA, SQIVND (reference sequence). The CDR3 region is CASGQGVGSPLHF. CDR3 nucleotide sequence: TGTGCCAGTGGACAGGGGGTTGGTTCACCCCTCCACTTT.

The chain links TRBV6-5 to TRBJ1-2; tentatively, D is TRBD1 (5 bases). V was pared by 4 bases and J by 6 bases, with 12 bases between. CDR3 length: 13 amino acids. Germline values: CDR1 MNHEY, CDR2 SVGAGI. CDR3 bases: TGTGCCAGCAGTTCCGGGACCTCGGATGGCTACACCTTC. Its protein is CASSSGTSDGYTF.